This T cell receptor beta chain is drawn from a study of blood T cells in healthy people across ages. A J-beta primer mix and a sample-barcoded 5' primer were used in a second PCR of roughly 7 to 12 cycles. A template-switch adaptor that had 12 random nucleotides put a tag on each cDNA molecule. TCRdb re-called the 5' RACE reads with MiXCR, one entry per CDR3 protein. Here the sample spans 750,000 to 950,000 distinct CDR3 sequences, around a quarter being singletons. This clonotype was detected a few times. Germline lookup yields CDR1 LGHDT and CDR2 YNNKEL (reference sequence). V was trimmed by 1 base and J by 0 bases, leaving 6 bases between them. The CDR3 contains 15 residues. This sample also belongs to another study, concerning T cells of mothers and their children.

The TCR sequence derives from a boy aged 10-17 years in good health. The chain carries TRBV3-1 and TRBJ2-2; D call uncertain. Material: blood. The CDR3 bases are TGTGCCAGCAGCCAAGTTTTCGCGAACACCGGGGAGCTGTTTTTT. Its translation is CASSQVFANTGELFF.